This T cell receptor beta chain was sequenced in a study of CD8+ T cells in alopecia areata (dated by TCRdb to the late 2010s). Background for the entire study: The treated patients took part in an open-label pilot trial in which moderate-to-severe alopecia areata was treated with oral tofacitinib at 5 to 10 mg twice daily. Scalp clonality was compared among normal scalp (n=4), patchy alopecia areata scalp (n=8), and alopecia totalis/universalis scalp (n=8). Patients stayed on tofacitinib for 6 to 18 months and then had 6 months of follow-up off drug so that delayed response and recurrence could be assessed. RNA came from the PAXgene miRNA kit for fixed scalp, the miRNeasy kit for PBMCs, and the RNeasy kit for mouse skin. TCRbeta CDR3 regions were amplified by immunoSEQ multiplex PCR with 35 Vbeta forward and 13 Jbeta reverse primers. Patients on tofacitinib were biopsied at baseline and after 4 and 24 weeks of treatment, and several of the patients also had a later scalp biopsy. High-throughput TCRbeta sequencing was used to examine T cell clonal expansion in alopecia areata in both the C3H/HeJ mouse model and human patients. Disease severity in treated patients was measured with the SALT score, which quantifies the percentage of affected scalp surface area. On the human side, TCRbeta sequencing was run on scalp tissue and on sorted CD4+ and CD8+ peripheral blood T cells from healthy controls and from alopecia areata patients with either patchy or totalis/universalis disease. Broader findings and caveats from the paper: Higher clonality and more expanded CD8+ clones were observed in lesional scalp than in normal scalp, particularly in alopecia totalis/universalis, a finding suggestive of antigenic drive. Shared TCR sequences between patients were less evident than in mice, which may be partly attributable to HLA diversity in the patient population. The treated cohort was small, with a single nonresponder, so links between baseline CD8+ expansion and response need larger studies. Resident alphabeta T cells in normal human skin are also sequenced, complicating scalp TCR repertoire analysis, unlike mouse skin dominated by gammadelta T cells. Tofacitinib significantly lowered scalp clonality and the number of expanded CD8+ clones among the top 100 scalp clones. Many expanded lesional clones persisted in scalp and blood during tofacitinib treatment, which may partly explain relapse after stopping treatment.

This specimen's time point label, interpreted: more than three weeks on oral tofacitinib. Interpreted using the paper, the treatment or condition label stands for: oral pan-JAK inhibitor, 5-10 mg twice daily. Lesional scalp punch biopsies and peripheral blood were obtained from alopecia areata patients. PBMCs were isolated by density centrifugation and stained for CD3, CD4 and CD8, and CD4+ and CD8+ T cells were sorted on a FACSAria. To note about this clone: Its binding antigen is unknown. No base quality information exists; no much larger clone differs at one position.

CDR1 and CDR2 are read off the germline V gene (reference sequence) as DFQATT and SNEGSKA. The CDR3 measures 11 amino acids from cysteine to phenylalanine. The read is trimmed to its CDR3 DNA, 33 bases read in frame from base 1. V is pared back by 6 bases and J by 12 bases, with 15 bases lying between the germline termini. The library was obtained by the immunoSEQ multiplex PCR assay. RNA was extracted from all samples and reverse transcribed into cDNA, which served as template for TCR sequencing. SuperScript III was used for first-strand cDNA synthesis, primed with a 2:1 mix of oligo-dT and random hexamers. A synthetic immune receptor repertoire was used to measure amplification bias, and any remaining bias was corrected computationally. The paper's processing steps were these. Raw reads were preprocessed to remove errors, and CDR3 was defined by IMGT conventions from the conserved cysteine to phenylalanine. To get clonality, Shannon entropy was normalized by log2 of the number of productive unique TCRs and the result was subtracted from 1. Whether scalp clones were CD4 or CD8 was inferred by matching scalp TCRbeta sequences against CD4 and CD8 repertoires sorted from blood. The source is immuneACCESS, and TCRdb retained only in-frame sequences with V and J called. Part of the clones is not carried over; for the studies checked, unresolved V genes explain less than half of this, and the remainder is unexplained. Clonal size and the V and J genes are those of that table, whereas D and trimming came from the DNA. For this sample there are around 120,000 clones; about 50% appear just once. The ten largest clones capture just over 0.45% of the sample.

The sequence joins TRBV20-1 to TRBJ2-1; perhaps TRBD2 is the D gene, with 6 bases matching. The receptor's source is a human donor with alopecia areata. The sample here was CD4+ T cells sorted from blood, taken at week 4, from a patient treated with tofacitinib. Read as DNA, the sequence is TGCAGTGCCTACTCCGGGGAGGTGCAGTTCTTC. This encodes CSAYSGEVQFF.